This paragraph covers one TCR beta chain sequence. It may be a read error: a sequence one base away is much more abundant. The data belong to a study of T cells after yellow fever vaccination. Study findings and constraints: Re-detected after boosting: most primary clones, 96% of CD4 and 88% of CD8.

MiXCR was run by TCRdb on the 5' RACE reads, yielding one entry per CDR3 protein. Here the sample spans over 20,000 distinct CDR3 sequences, 4.5% to 5.5% being singletons. This CDR3 has 16 amino acids. V lost 0 bases, J lost 6 bases, and 14 bases lay in between. Germline CDR1 MNHNS, CDR2 SASEGT. This sequence joins TRBV6-1 and TRBJ2-2; either TRBD1 or TRBD2 may fit D (6 bases each). Sequencing was performed on PBMCs, either bulk or a sorted T-cell subset (CD4+, CD8+, memory, or dextramer-sorted; not recorded which), taken 15 days after the yellow fever booster vaccination. This receptor was taken from a man under 40 who received the YFV17D yellow fever vaccine. The CDR3 sequence is CASSEALRGRAGELFF. CDR3 coding DNA: TGTGCCAGCAGTGAAGCGCTTCGGGGGCGCGCCGGGGAGCTGTTTTTT.